This entry describes one T cell receptor (beta chain). Its antigen remains unidentified. The V gene lost 4 bases and the J gene lost 6 bases, with 15 bases spanning the gap. Germline V lookup: CDR1 SGHDN, CDR2 FVKESK. This CDR3 is built from 15 residues. These data originate in a study of cytomegalovirus exposure and HLA in healthy donors. Study-level points and caveats: In a later analysis, an Asian-associated ancestry cluster reportedly showed fewer N-insertions than the roughly 730-donor mean.

60 Vbeta and 13 Jbeta primers were used in PCR. Using immunoSEQ multiplex PCR, the repertoire was profiled, and TCRdb retains in-frame clones only, with some absent. The sample holds 55,000 to 70,000 clones, 55% to 80% seen once. This clonotype was sampled from a woman between 50 and 59 years old in good health and CMV-seronegative. Sequenced input: PBMCs. V gene TRBV14 combines with J gene TRBJ1-4; no firm D call. The CDR3 nucleotides read TGTGCCAGCAGCCGCGGGCCCCGACCTGATGAAAAACTGTTTTTT. Translation gives CASSRGPRPDEKLFF.